These 18 T cell receptor beta chains came from one sample sequenced in a study of shared clonotypes between healthy human individuals. Assay used: immunoSEQ multiplex PCR; TCRdb lists only in-frame clones, some missing. The sample has roughly 2.6 million clones, around nine tenths seen once. Sequenced material: naive CD4+ T cells sorted from blood. Stated subset: CD45RA+ positively selected. The receptors originated from a man younger than 35 in good health.

With regard to this clone: This specimen includes other DNA sequences encoding the same CDR3. This chain uses TRBV18 with TRBJ2-7; 10 nucleotides align to TRBD1. With 1 base clipped from V and 4 bases from J, the junction kept 1 base outside the gene matches. The CDR3 is 14 residues long. The germline CDR1 and CDR2 sequences are KGHSH and LQKENI. CDR3 sequence reads: CASSPLGQGYEQYF. CDR3 DNA sequence: TGTGCCAGCTCACCACTGGGACAGGGGTACGAGCAGTACTTC.

The chain joins TRBV9 to TRBJ1-1; D call uncertain. The length of the CDR3 is 14 residues. Germline lookup yields CDR1 SGDLS and CDR2 YYNGEE. V lost 4 bases, J lost 4 bases, and 14 bases lay in between. CDR3 in amino acids: CASSPFSSSTEAFF. CDR3 DNA: TGTGCCAGCAGCCCTTTTTCGAGTAGCACTGAAGCTTTCTTT.

The rearrangement uses TRBV6-1 and TRBJ2-7; 7 nucleotides match TRBD1. The CDR3 sequence is 14 residues long. Per germline, CDR1 MNHNS and CDR2 SASEGT. CDR3 bases: TGTGCTTCCCAAAAGCCCGACAGGGCTCTCGAGCAGTACTTC. Its translation is CASQKPDRALEQYF.

The chain links TRBV5-1 to TRBJ2-4; D is perhaps TRBD2 (5 bases). Germline values: CDR1 SGHRS, CDR2 YFSETQ. V shed 0 bases and J shed 10 bases, with 17 bases lying between them. The CDR3 covers 15 residues. The CDR3 DNA reads as TGCGCCAGCAGCTTGGCCGGCTACCACGGGGAGATTCAGTACTTC. Amino acids: CASSLAGYHGEIQYF. Based on the CDR3 plus reference TRBV5-1 and TRBJ2-4, the full variable domain is KAGVTQTPRYLIKTRGQQVTLSCSPISGHRSVSWYQQTPGQGLQFLFEYFSETQRNKGNFPGRFSGRQFSNSRSEMNVSTLELGDSALYLCASSLAGYHGEIQYFGAGTRLSVL.

The chain recombines TRBV6-1 with TRBJ2-7; 7 positions match TRBD2. Trimming removed 8 bases from V and 0 bases from J; junction bases left unmatched: 4. Germline V lookup: CDR1 MNHNS, CDR2 SASEGT. The length of the CDR3 is 13 residues. The CDR3 DNA follows: TGTGCCAGCCTAGCGGCGAGCTCCTACGAGCAGTACTTC. It specifies CASLAASSYEQYF.

On this clone: Distinct nucleotide sequences in the sample also encode this CDR3. The V gene is TRBV18, the J gene TRBJ2-7; 9 bases match TRBD2. This CDR3 spans 14 amino acids. V dropped 6 bases and J dropped 1; count of bases not matched to a gene: 4. Per the germline V gene, CDR1 is KGHSH and CDR2 is LQKENI. The chain's CDR3 is CASSQTSGSYEQYF. In DNA form, the CDR3 reads TGTGCCAGCTCCCAGACTAGCGGATCCTACGAGCAGTACTTC.

As to this clone: The same CDR3 is also encoded by other DNA sequences in this sample. The chain links TRBV7-9 to TRBJ1-4, with unresolved D. From germline, CDR1 is SEHNR and CDR2 FQNEAQ (reference sequence). The CDR3 length is 13 residues. The V end lost 1 base, the J end lost 7 bases, and 7 bases lay between the germline ends. CDR3 nucleotide sequence: TGTGCCAGCAGCTTAGTCGGTGGTGAAAAACTGTTTTTT. Translation: CASSLVGGEKLFF.

This clone was seen only once. Other nucleotide sequences in the sample specify the same CDR3. J is TRBJ1-5 and V is TRBV11-2; D not certain. The CDR3 consists of 14 residues. Between the trimmed V and J ends, which lost 3 bases and 0 bases, there was a span of 6 bases. Looked up from germline, CDR1 is SGHAT and CDR2 is FQNNGV. The CDR3 spells CASSFTDSNQPQHF. In DNA form, the CDR3 reads TGTGCCAGCAGCTTCACAGATAGCAATCAGCCCCAGCATTTT.

V usage is TRBV5-5 and J usage is TRBJ2-1; weak D call: TRBD1 (5 bases). The CDR3 totals 13 residues. Trimming cost V 3 bases and J 7 bases, with 11 bases left between them. Germline V gene lookup returns CDR1 SGHKS and CDR2 YYEKEE (reference sequence). CDR3 coding DNA: TGTGCCAGCAGCTCCATCAACAGGAATGAGCAGTTCTTC. Amino acid sequence: CASSSINRNEQFF.

Worth noting for this clone: The same CDR3 is also encoded by other DNA sequences in this sample. The genes are TRBV7-2 and TRBJ2-7; 9 bases map to TRBD2. Germline V gene sequence: CDR1 SGHTA, CDR2 FQGNSA. The CDR3 extends over 16 amino acids. With 1 base clipped from V and 0 bases from J, the junction kept 4 bases outside the gene matches. The DNA of the CDR3 is TGTGCCAGCAGCTTAGTGGCTAGCGGGATCTCCTACGAGCAGTACTTC. Residues: CASSLVASGISYEQYF.

The CDR3 nucleotides read TGTGCCAGCAGCTACCCAGGATCCCGGAATGACCAGTACTTC. It specifies CASSYPGSRNDQYF. V is TRBV11-2 and J is TRBJ2-5; D remains ambiguous. The CDR3 extends over 14 amino acids. Trimming removed 4 bases at V and 10 bases at J, with 19 bases between. The germline gives CDR1 SGHAT, CDR2 FQNNGV.

For this clone: This same CDR3 is encoded by further DNA sequences in the sample. V gene TRBV6-5 combines with J gene TRBJ1-1; TRBD1 matches at 7 bases. V was clipped by 6 bases and J by 1 base; unmatched bases: 5. Germline values: CDR1 MNHEY, CDR2 SVGAGI. The CDR3 sequence is 14 residues long. The DNA of the CDR3 is TGTGCCAGCAGGTCCGGGACAGCGAACACTGAAGCTTTCTTT. Translating it yields CASRSGTANTEAFF.

CDR3 DNA: TGTGCCAGCAGCTCGGACAAGCCGAACACTGAAGCTTTCTTT. Its protein product is CASSSDKPNTEAFF. This sequence joins TRBV5-6 and TRBJ1-1; maybe TRBD1 (5 bases). The V gene lost 3 bases and the J gene lost 1 base, with 10 bases spanning the gap. The germline V gene has CDR1 SGHDT and CDR2 YYEEEE. This CDR3 has 14 amino acids.

Of note for this clone: The identical CDR3 is also encoded by other nucleotide sequences in the sample. The rearrangement uses TRBV4-2 and TRBJ1-5; D is ambiguous. CDR1 and CDR2 (germline): LGHNA, YNFKEQ. The V and J ends lost 1 base and 1 base respectively, with 8 bases between them. The CDR3 has 15 amino acids. The CDR3 spells CASSQGGESNQPQHF. In DNA form, the CDR3 reads TGTGCCAGCAGCCAAGGTGGGGAGAGCAATCAGCCCCAGCATTTT.

V gene TRBV18 combines with J gene TRBJ2-5; 9 bases map to TRBD1. V shed 1 base, J shed 5 bases, and the junction held 11 bases outside the gene matches. In germline, CDR1 is KGHSH, CDR2 LQKENI. This CDR3 is 17 amino acids long. CDR3 coding DNA: TGTGCCAGCTCACCACTGGCAGGACAGGGGCTCGGGGAGACCCAGTACTTC. Amino acids: CASSPLAGQGLGETQYF.

Note on this clone: Other DNA sequences within the sample encode an identical CDR3. This sequence joins TRBV5-1 and TRBJ1-1; D is perhaps TRBD1 (5 bases). The CDR3 is made up of 13 amino acids. V dropped 2 bases and J dropped 2 bases, with 7 bases sitting between them. CDR1 is SGHRS and CDR2 is YFSETQ in the germline V gene. CDR3 nucleotides: TGCGCCAGCAGCTTCCAGGGCAACACTGAAGCTTTCTTT. Amino acids: CASSFQGNTEAFF.

The chain joins TRBV7-2 to TRBJ1-1, with 8 bases aligning to TRBD1. Per the germline V gene, CDR1 is SGHTA and CDR2 is FQGNSA. Unmatched junction bases numbered 7, after V lost 6 bases and J lost 7 bases. This CDR3 has 13 residues. The CDR3 loop is CASSRQGQGEAFF. The CDR3 DNA reads as TGTGCCAGCAGTCGACAGGGGCAAGGTGAAGCTTTCTTT. Based on the CDR3 plus reference TRBV7-2 and TRBJ1-1, the full variable domain is GAGVSQSPSNKVTEKGKDVELRCDPISGHTALYWYRQSLGQGLEFLIYFQGNSAPDKSGLPSDRFSAERTGGSVSTLTIQRTQQEDSAVYLCASSRQGQGEAFFGQGTRLTVV.

The chain employs TRBV7-8 and TRBJ1-6; weak D call: TRBD1 (5 bases). V was cut by 1 base and J by 6 bases, with 13 bases left in between. Germline CDR1 and CDR2: SGHVS and FQNEAQ. The CDR3 totals 16 residues. In DNA, the CDR3 is TGTGCCAGCAGCTTAGTGCCGGGACTCTCTAATTCACCCCTCCACTTT. As protein: CASSLVPGLSNSPLHF.